This T cell receptor (beta chain) originates from a study of Graves' ophthalmopathy and Graves' hyperthyroidism. Study-wide results and caveats: The authors also found most expanded thyroid clonotypes above 0.001 frequency in blood.

The TCR beta CDR3 regions underwent amplification from RNA transcripts. First-round RT-PCR with HTBI primers preceded a second-round multiplex PCR. Each CDR3 protein is one row after TCRdb ran MiXCR on the multiplex PCR reads. The sample contains about 600,000 distinct CDR3 sequences, less than 45% of which appear only once. Worth noting for this clonotype: Its antigen is unknown. One base away lies a much larger clone, so this may be a sequencing read error. The CDR3 does not end in the conserved phenylalanine or tryptophan, so this is likely a read error.

Among the hyperthyroidism patients, all were newly diagnosed, aged 18 to 65, with under 2 months' duration. A diagnosis was made from clinical symptoms together with serum thyroxine, TRAb, thyroid ultrasound and orbital computed tomography. The sequenced sample was peripheral blood or thyroid tissue (not recorded which). The TCR originated in an adult man with Graves' hyperthyroidism.

CDR3 in DNA: TGTGCCAGCACCTCCCGAGGGATCAGCAATCAGCCCCAGCATCTT. Protein product: CASTSRGISNQPQHL. The chain couples TRBV6-5 to TRBJ1-5; no clear D. Trimming took 7 bases from V and 1 from J, leaving 14 bases between them. The germline CDR1 and CDR2 sequences are MNHEY and SVGAGI. The CDR3 length is 15 residues.